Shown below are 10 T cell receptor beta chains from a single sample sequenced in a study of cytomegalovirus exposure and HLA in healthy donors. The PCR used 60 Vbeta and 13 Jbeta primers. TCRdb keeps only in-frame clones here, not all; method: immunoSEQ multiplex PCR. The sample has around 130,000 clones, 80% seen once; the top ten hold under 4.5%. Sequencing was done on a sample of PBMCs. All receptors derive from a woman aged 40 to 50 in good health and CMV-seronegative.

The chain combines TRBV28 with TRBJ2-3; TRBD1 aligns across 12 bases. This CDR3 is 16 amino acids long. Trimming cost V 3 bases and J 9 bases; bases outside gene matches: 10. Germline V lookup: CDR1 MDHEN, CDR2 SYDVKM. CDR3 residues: CASSFPGTGGSLTQYF. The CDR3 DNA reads TGTGCCAGCAGTTTCCCCGGGACAGGGGGCTCTTTGACGCAGTATTTT.

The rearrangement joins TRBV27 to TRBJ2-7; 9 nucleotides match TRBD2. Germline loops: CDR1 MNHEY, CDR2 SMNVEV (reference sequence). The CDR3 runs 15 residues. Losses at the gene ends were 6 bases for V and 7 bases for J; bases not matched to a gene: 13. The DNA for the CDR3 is TGTGCCAGCAGCCCCCAATTAGCGGGAGAGGGAGAGCAGTACTTC. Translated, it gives CASSPQLAGEGEQYF.

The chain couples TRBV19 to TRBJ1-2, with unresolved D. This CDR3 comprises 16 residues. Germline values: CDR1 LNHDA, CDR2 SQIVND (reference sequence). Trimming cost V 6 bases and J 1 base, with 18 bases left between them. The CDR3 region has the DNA TGTGCCAGTAGCCACCCAAGGAGTCCCGTTAACTATGGCTACACCTTC. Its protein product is CASSHPRSPVNYGYTF.

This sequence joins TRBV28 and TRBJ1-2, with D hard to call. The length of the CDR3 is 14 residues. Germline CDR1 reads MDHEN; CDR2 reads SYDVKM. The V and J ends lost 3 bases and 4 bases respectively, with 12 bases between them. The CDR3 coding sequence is TGTGCCAGCAGTTTCGGTCGGGGTGGCTATGGCTACACCTTC. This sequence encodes CASSFGRGGYGYTF.

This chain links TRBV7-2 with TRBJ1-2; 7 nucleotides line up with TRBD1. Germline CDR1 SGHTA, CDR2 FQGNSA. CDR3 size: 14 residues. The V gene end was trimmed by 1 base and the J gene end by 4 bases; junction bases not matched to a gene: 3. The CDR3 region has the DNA TGTGCCAGCAGCTTAGGGGACAGCGGCTATGGCTACACCTTC. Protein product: CASSLGDSGYGYTF.

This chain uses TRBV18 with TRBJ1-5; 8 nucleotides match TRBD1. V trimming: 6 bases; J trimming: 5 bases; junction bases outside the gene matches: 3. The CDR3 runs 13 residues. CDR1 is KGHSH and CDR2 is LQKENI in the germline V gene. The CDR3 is CASSLGQDQPQHF. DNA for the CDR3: TGTGCCAGCTCGCTGGGACAGGATCAGCCCCAGCATTTT.

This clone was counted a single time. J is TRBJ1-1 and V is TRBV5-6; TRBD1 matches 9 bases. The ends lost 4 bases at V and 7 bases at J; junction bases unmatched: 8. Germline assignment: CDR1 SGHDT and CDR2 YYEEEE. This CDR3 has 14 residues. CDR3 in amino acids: CASSRTQGASEAFF. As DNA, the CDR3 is TGTGCCAGCAGCCGCACACAGGGGGCAAGTGAAGCTTTCTTT.

This chain's CDR3 is CASSGQGIFNYGYTF. CDR3 sequence (DNA): TGTGCCAGCAGTGGACAGGGGATCTTTAACTATGGCTACACCTTC. This chain joins TRBV2 and TRBJ1-2; 8 bases are shared with TRBD1. Germline V lookup: CDR1 SNHLY, CDR2 FYNNEI. The CDR3 extends over 15 amino acids. V trimming: 4 bases; J trimming: 1 base; junction bases outside the gene matches: 5.

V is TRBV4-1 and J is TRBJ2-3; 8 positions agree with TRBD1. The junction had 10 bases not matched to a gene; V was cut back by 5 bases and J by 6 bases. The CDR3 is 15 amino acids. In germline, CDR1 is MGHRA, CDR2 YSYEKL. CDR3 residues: CASSSEDRVTDTQYF. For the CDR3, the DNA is TGCGCCAGCAGCTCCGAGGACAGGGTGACGGATACGCAGTATTTT.

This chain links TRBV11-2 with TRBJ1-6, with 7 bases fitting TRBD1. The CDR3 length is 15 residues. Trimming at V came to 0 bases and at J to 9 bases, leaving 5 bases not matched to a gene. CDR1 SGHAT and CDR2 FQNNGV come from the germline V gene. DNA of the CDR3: TGTGCCAGCAGCTTAGAGGGACAGATGCTTTCACCCCTCCACTTT. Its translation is CASSLEGQMLSPLHF.